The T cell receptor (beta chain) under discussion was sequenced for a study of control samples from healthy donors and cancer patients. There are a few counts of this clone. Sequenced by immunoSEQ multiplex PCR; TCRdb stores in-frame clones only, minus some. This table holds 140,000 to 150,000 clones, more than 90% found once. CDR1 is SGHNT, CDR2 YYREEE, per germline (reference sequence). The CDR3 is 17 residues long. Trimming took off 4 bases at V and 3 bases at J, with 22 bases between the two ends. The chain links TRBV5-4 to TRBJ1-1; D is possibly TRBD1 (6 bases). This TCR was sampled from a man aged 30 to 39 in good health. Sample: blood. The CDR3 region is CASSGSTGARGDTEAFF. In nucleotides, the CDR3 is TGTGCCAGCAGCGGTAGTACGGGGGCGCGAGGGGACACTGAAGCTTTCTTT.